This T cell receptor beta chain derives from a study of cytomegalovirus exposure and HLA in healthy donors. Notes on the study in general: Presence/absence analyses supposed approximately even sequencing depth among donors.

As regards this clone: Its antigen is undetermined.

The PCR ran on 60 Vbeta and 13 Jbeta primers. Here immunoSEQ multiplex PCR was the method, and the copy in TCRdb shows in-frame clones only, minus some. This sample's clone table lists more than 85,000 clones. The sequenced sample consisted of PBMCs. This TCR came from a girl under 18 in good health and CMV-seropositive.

As DNA, the CDR3 is TGTGCCAGCAGTTACACCGGGACAGAATCCTACGAGCAGTACTTC. Encoded protein: CASSYTGTESYEQYF. The chain combines TRBV6-5 with TRBJ2-7, with 7 bases aligning to TRBD1. The CDR3 runs to 15 residues. Germline assignment: CDR1 MNHEY and CDR2 SVGAGI. With V trimmed by 2 bases and J by 1 base, 5 bases remained unmatched.